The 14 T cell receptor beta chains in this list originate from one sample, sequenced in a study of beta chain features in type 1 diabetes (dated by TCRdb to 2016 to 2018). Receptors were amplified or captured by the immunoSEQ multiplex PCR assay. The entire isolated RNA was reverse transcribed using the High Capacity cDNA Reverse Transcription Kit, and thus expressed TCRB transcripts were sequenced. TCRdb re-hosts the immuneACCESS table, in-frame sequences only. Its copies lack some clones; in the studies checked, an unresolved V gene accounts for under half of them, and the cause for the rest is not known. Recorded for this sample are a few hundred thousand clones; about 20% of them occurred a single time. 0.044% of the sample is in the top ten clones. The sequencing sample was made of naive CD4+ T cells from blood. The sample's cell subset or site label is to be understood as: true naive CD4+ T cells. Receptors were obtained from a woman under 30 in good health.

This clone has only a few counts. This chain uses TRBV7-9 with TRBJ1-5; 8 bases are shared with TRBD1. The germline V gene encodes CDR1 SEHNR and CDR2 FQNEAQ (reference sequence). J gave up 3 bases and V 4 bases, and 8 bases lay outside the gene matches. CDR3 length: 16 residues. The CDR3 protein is CASSSDRERVNQPQHF. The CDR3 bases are TGTGCCAGCAGCTCGGACAGGGAAAGGGTCAATCAGCCCCAGCATTTT.

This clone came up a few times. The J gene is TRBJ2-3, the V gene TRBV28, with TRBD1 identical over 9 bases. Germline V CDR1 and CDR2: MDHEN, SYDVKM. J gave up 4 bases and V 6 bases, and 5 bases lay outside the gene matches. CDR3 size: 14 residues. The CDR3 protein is CASREGQGADTQYF. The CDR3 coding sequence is TGTGCCAGCAGGGAGGGACAGGGAGCAGATACGCAGTATTTT.

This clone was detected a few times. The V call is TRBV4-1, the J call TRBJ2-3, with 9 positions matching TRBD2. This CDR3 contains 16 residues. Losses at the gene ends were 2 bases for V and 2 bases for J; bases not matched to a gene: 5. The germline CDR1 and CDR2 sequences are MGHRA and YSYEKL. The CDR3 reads CASSQLAGSNTDTQYF. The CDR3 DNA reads TGCGCCAGCAGCCAACTAGCGGGGTCTAACACAGATACGCAGTATTTT.

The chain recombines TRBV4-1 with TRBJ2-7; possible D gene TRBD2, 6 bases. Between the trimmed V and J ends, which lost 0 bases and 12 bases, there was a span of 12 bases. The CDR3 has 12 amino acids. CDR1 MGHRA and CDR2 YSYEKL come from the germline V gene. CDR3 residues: CASSQDRRTMYF. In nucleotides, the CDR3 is TGCGCCAGCAGCCAAGATAGGAGGACTATGTACTTC.

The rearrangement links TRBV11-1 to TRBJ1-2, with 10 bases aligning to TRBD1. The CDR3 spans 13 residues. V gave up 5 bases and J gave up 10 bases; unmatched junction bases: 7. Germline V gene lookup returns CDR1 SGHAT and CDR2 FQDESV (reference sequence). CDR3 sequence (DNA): TGTGCCAGCAGCAGCCGGGACAGGGGAGTCTACACCTTC. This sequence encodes CASSSRDRGVYTF.

In DNA form, the CDR3 reads TGTGCCAGCAGCTTGGGAGCGGGTAGCTCCTACGAGCAGTACTTC. Translating it yields CASSLGAGSSYEQYF. The J gene is TRBJ2-7, the V gene TRBV5-4; maybe TRBD2 (6 bases). There are 15 residues in the CDR3. Germline V CDR1 and CDR2: SGHNT, YYREEE (reference sequence). The V end was cut by 0 bases, the J end by 0 bases, with 10 bases between.

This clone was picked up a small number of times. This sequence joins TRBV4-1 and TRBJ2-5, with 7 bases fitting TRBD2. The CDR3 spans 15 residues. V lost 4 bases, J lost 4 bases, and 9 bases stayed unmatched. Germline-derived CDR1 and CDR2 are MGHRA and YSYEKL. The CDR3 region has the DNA TGCGCCAGCAGCCCAGAACTAGCGAGGGGAGAGACCCAGTACTTC. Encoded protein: CASSPELARGETQYF.

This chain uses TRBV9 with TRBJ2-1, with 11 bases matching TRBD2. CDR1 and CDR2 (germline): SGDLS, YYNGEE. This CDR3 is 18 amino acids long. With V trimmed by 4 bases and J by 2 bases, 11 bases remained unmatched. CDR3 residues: CASSPAPGTSGAYNEQFF. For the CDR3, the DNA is TGTGCCAGCAGCCCAGCCCCCGGGACTAGCGGAGCCTACAATGAGCAGTTCTTC.

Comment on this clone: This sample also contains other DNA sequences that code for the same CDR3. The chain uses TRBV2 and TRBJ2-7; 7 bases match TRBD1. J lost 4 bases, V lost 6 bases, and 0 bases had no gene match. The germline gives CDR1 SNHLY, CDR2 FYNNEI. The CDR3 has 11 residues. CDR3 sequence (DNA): TGTGCCAGCAGACAGGGGTACGAGCAGTACTTC. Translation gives CASRQGYEQYF.

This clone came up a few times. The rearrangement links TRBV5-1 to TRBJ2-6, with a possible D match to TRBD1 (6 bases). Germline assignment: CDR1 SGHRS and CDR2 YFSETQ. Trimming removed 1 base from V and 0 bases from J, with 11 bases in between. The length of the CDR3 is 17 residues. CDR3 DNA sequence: TGCGCCAGCAGCTTGACGCGGACAGTCTCTGGGGCCAACGTCCTGACTTTC. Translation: CASSLTRTVSGANVLTF.

The CDR3 sequence: CAWSGTGYQETQYF. For the CDR3, the DNA is TGTGCCTGGAGTGGGACAGGGTACCAAGAGACCCAGTACTTC. The chain employs TRBV30 and TRBJ2-5; 8 bases map to TRBD1. Trimming at V came to 1 base and at J to 0 bases, leaving 1 base not matched to a gene. This CDR3 region has 14 residues. The germline V gene encodes CDR1 GTSNPN and CDR2 SVGIG (reference sequence).

The CDR3 nucleotides read TGCGCCAGCAGCCCCTCGGGCGGGAGGGCCGATGAGCAGTTCTTC. This sequence encodes CASSPSGGRADEQFF. The chain carries TRBV5-1 and TRBJ2-1, with 9 nucleotides matching TRBD2. The CDR3 is 15 amino acids. V lost 4 bases and J lost 8; bases outside the gene matches: 10. Germline CDR1 reads SGHRS; CDR2 reads YFSETQ. The whole variable domain, remainder taken from reference TRBV5-1 and TRBJ2-1, is KAGVTQTPRYLIKTRGQQVTLSCSPISGHRSVSWYQQTPGQGLQFLFEYFSETQRNKGNFPGRFSGRQFSNSRSEMNVSTLELGDSALYLCASSPSGGRADEQFFGPGTRLTVL.

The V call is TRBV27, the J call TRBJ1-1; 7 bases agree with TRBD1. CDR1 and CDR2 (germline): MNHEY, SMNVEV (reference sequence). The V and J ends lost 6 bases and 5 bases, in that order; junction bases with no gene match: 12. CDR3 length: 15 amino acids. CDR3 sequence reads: CASRTTGVGRTEAFF. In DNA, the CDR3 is TGTGCCAGCAGGACTACAGGGGTGGGGAGGACTGAAGCTTTCTTT.

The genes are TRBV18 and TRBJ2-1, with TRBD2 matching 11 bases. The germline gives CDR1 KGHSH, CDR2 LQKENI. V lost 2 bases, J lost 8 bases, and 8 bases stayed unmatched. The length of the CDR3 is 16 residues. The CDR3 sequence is CASSPSLLAGADEQFF. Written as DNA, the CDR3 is TGTGCCAGCTCACCATCCCTACTAGCGGGAGCGGATGAGCAGTTCTTC.